A single sample is the source of the 7 T cell receptor beta chains below, sequenced in a study of T cell responses to AZD1222 COVID-19 vaccine. Sequenced by immunoSEQ multiplex PCR; TCRdb stores in-frame clones only, minus some. There are about 200,000 clones in the sample; roughly nine tenths occur only once, and around 3.7% lies in the top ten. The sequenced sample was peripheral blood, obtained 28 days after the second AZD1222 dose. Receptors originate from an adult who received the AZD1222 COVID-19 vaccine.

The chain has TRBV9 and TRBJ2-7; weak D call: TRBD2 (5 bases). V lost 1 base, J lost 3 bases, and 14 bases lay in between. The CDR3 has 15 amino acids. Germline V gene sequence: CDR1 SGDLS, CDR2 YYNGEE. Here the CDR3 reads CASSVRGEVGYEQYF. In DNA form, the CDR3 reads TGTGCCAGCAGCGTACGGGGAGAAGTTGGCTACGAGCAGTACTTC.

This sequence joins TRBV14 and TRBJ1-3, with D unclear. The germline V gene has CDR1 SGHDN and CDR2 FVKESK. CDR3 size: 15 residues. Trimming shortened V by 6 bases and J by 0 bases, and 12 bases separated the two germline ends. The CDR3 sequence is CASRYGLNSGNTIYF. CDR3 DNA: TGTGCCAGCAGATACGGACTGAACTCTGGAAACACCATATATTTT.

The J gene is TRBJ1-5, the V gene TRBV7-2, with D perhaps matching TRBD1 (5 bases). Deletions cut 5 bases from V and 7 bases from J, with 12 bases between. The CDR3 contains 13 residues. The germline V gene encodes CDR1 SGHTA and CDR2 FQGNSA. In DNA, the CDR3 is TGTGCCAGCAGCCGGGGGAGAGAGCAGCCCCAGCATTTT. Translated, it gives CASSRGREQPQHF.

This chain links TRBV2 with TRBJ1-2, with a possible D match to TRBD1 (5 bases). Looked up from germline, CDR1 is SNHLY and CDR2 is FYNNEI. V dropped 4 bases and J dropped 7 bases, with 10 bases sitting between them. The CDR3 extends over 12 amino acids. CDR3 region: CASSAGSLGYTF. The CDR3 DNA follows: TGTGCCAGCAGTGCAGGGTCCCTTGGCTACACCTTC. Using reference TRBV2 and TRBJ1-2 for the parts outside the CDR3, the full variable domain is EPEVTQTPSHQVTQMGQEVILRCVPISNHLYFYWYRQILGQKVEFLVSFYNNEISEKSEIFDDQFSVERPDGSNFTLKIRSTKLEDSAMYFCASSAGSLGYTFGSGTRLTVV.

The V call is TRBV5-6, the J call TRBJ1-5, with 8 positions matching TRBD1. J lost 4 bases, V lost 1 base, and 10 bases had no gene match. The CDR3 consists of 17 residues. Germline V CDR1 and CDR2: SGHDT, YYEEEE. The CDR3 loop is CASSLYSRTGINQPQHF. CDR3 sequence (DNA): TGTGCCAGCAGCTTGTATAGTAGGACAGGGATTAATCAGCCCCAGCATTTT.

V gene TRBV20-1 combines with J gene TRBJ2-5; D ambiguous. Trimming removed 1 base at V and 4 bases at J, with 1 base between. Germline V lookup: CDR1 DFQATT, CDR2 SNEGSKA (reference sequence). The CDR3 contains 10 residues. DNA for the CDR3: TGCAGTGCTAGAGCAGAGACCCAGTACTTC. It codes for CSARAETQYF.

The CDR3 bases are TGTGCCAGCAGCCCCAGGGAGAGCTCCTACGAGCAGTACTTC. It translates to CASSPRESSYEQYF. V is TRBV7-9 and J is TRBJ2-7, with D perhaps being TRBD1 or TRBD2 (5 bases each). The CDR3 runs to 14 residues. Germline CDR1 and CDR2: SEHNR and FQNEAQ (reference sequence). The V end was cut by 5 bases, the J end by 0 bases, with 11 bases between.